These 22 T cell receptor beta chains share one sample of origin, sequenced in a study of cytomegalovirus exposure and HLA in healthy donors. 60 Vbeta and 13 Jbeta primers were used in PCR. The method was immunoSEQ multiplex PCR; TCRdb's version includes in-frame clones alone and lacks a portion of them. This table has 95,000 to 150,000 clones, roughly a tenth appearing once. The sequencing input was PBMCs. These receptors were collected from a woman aged 18-30 years in good health and CMV-seropositive.

The table lists this clone with a few counts. The V and J genes are TRBV30 and TRBJ1-2, with TRBD1 as a possible D gene (5 bases). Germline CDR1 and CDR2: GTSNPN and SVGIG (reference sequence). CDR3 size: 12 residues. V lost 6 bases and J lost 5, with 13 bases in between. The DNA of the CDR3 is TGTGCCTGTCTGGACACCAGATATGGCTACACCTTC. The encoded protein is CACLDTRYGYTF.

This clone came up a few times. This chain connects TRBV27 to TRBJ2-7; TRBD1 aligns across 8 bases. The CDR3 totals 15 residues. V lost 6 bases to trimming and J lost 2 bases; unmatched junction nucleotides: 9. The germline V gene has CDR1 MNHEY and CDR2 SMNVEV (reference sequence). CDR3 loop: CASRSRGGQAYEQYF. CDR3 in DNA: TGTGCCAGCAGAAGCCGAGGGGGACAGGCCTACGAGCAGTACTTC.

This clone was counted between two and nine times. The chain is built from TRBV6-1 and TRBJ1-5; no firm D call. The CDR3 has 15 residues. Germline assignment: CDR1 MNHNS and CDR2 SASEGT. Trimming shortened V by 4 bases and J by 0 bases, and 10 bases separated the two germline ends. The CDR3 sequence is CASSVQRNSNQPQHF. The CDR3 DNA reads as TGTGCCAGCAGTGTACAGAGAAATAGCAATCAGCCCCAGCATTTT.

V and J are TRBV9 and TRBJ2-1, with D unresolved. There are 13 residues in the CDR3. The V gene's germline CDR1 is SGDLS and CDR2 YYNGEE. V was shortened by 4 bases and J by 5 bases, with 10 bases between the two germline ends. CDR3 amino acids: CASSPPPDNEQFF. The CDR3 region has the DNA TGTGCCAGCAGCCCACCCCCGGACAATGAGCAGTTCTTC. The entire variable domain, with the rest obtained from reference TRBV9 and TRBJ2-1, is as follows: DSGVTQTPKHLITATGQRVTLRCSPRSGDLSVYWYQQSLDQGLQFLIQYYNGEERAKGNILERFSAQQFPDLHSELNLSSLELGDSALYFCASSPPPDNEQFFGPGTRLTVL.

This clone came up a few times. V is TRBV28 and J is TRBJ2-7; 7 bases match TRBD2. Germline assignment: CDR1 MDHEN and CDR2 SYDVKM. V shed 2 bases and J 2 bases; nucleotides not matched to a gene: 9. The CDR3 runs to 16 residues. CDR3 sequence: CASSLAGGGEAYEQYF. CDR3 DNA: TGTGCCAGCAGTTTAGCAGGTGGGGGGGAAGCCTACGAGCAGTACTTC.

This clone occurred many times. The chain employs TRBV19 and TRBJ1-2, with 8 positions matching TRBD1. Germline CDR1 LNHDA, CDR2 SQIVND (reference sequence). The CDR3 is 18 residues long. V was clipped by 1 base and J by 7 bases; unmatched bases: 17. CDR3 in amino acids: CASSIAQRSAGGLGGYTF. The CDR3 bases are TGTGCCAGTAGTATAGCCCAAAGGTCCGCAGGGGGCTTAGGTGGCTACACCTTC.

This chain joins TRBV6-5 and TRBJ1-1; D is undetermined. The CDR3 length is 13 residues. Deletions cut 2 bases from V and 1 base from J, with 5 bases between. CDR1 and CDR2 (germline): MNHEY, SVGAGI. This chain's CDR3 is CASSYLRNTEAFF. For the CDR3, the DNA is TGTGCCAGCAGTTACCTGCGGAACACTGAAGCTTTCTTT.

The chain joins TRBV30 to TRBJ1-1; 10 nucleotides match TRBD1. From germline, CDR1 is GTSNPN and CDR2 SVGIG (reference sequence). V lost 4 bases and J lost 1; bases outside the gene matches: 9. The length of the CDR3 is 16 residues. CDR3 amino acids: CAWTHGTGAGNTEAFF. The DNA of the CDR3 is TGTGCCTGGACCCACGGGACAGGGGCGGGGAACACTGAAGCTTTCTTT.

This clone was counted a few times. The chain is built from TRBV21-1 and TRBJ2-5; the table names TRBD2, a call not compared with the DNA. TRBV21-1 counts as a pseudogene. The CDR3 totals 16 residues. Here the CDR3 DNA reads TGTGCCAGCAGCCCCTGGAGGGGAGCGTACCAAGAGACCCAGTACTTC. Its translation is CASSPWRGAYQETQYF.

This clone was found a few times. Written as DNA, the CDR3 is TGTGCCAGCACCGACCCGGCGGCAGCGAGGGATACGCAGTATTTT. It translates to CASTDPAAARDTQYF. The chain uses TRBV6-6 and TRBJ2-3; D is uncertain. The germline CDR1 and CDR2 sequences are MNHNY and SVGAGI (reference sequence). The CDR3 has 15 amino acids. V was clipped by 7 bases and J by 6 bases, with 20 bases between them.

The gene calls are TRBV7-8 and TRBJ1-2; 7 positions agree with TRBD1. The V gene end was trimmed by 0 bases and the J gene end by 7 bases; junction bases not matched to a gene: 8. The CDR3 is 15 residues long. Germline V gives CDR1 SGHVS, CDR2 FQNEAQ. CDR3 region: CASSLALGQWSGYTF. The CDR3 DNA reads as TGTGCCAGCAGCTTAGCGCTGGGACAGTGGAGTGGCTACACCTTC.

The table lists this clone with a few counts. V usage is TRBV4-2 and J usage is TRBJ2-3, with D possibly matching TRBD1 (6 bases). This CDR3 is 16 amino acids long. Trimming shortened V by 4 bases and J by 6 bases, and 20 bases separated the two germline ends. Germline assignment: CDR1 LGHNA and CDR2 YNFKEQ. CDR3 sequence: CASSPHGDTAPDTQYF. DNA of the CDR3: TGTGCCAGCAGCCCCCATGGGGACACCGCCCCGGATACGCAGTATTTT.

Notes on this clone: The same CDR3 arises from other DNA sequences in this sample as well. V usage is TRBV4-1 and J usage is TRBJ1-1, with 10 bases lining up with TRBD1. This CDR3 has 17 amino acids. Germline CDR1 reads MGHRA; CDR2 reads YSYEKL. V trimming: 4 bases; J trimming: 5 bases; junction bases outside the gene matches: 13. CDR3 in DNA: TGCGCCAGCAGCCGAGGGGTTGTGACAGGGGGCAATACTGAAGCTTTCTTT. It specifies CASSRGVVTGGNTEAFF.

The chain is built from TRBV6-5 and TRBJ1-2; D remains ambiguous. Trimming left V 2 bases short and J 4 bases short, with 11 bases between. The CDR3 covers 14 residues. Germline lookup yields CDR1 MNHEY and CDR2 SVGAGI. CDR3 amino acids: CASSYGWESYGYTF. DNA of the CDR3: TGTGCCAGCAGTTACGGTTGGGAGTCCTATGGCTACACCTTC.

This clone showed up just a few times. The V and J genes are TRBV28 and TRBJ1-2, with 11 bases lining up with TRBD1. V lost 2 bases, J lost 4 bases, and 12 bases stayed unmatched. This CDR3 spans 18 amino acids. CDR1 is MDHEN and CDR2 is SYDVKM in the germline V gene. CDR3 sequence reads: CASSLPTTWDRGTYGYTF. CDR3 in DNA: TGTGCCAGCAGTTTACCGACGACCTGGGACAGGGGGACCTATGGCTACACCTTC.

V usage is TRBV2 and J usage is TRBJ1-3; D call uncertain. The CDR3 spans 15 residues. Germline V gives CDR1 SNHLY, CDR2 FYNNEI. V lost 4 bases, J lost 0 bases, and 10 bases lay in between. The CDR3 sequence is CASSVEATSGNTIYF. The CDR3 nucleotides are TGTGCCAGCAGTGTTGAGGCGACCTCTGGAAACACCATATATTTT. The full variable domain, in which reference TRBV2 and TRBJ1-3 provide the parts outside the CDR3, is EPEVTQTPSHQVTQMGQEVILRCVPISNHLYFYWYRQILGQKVEFLVSFYNNEISEKSEIFDDQFSVERPDGSNFTLKIRSTKLEDSAMYFCASSVEATSGNTIYFGEGSWLTVV.

A few counts support this clone. The chain combines TRBV11-2 with TRBJ1-1; no clear D gene. V was trimmed by 1 base and J by 7 bases, leaving 10 bases between them. The CDR3 runs to 13 residues. The V gene's germline CDR1 is SGHAT and CDR2 FQNNGV. CDR3 sequence (DNA): TGTGCCAGCAGCTTAGCGGTCGCAATTGAAGCTTTCTTT. Translating gives CASSLAVAIEAFF.

The V and J genes are TRBV6-6 and TRBJ1-5; tentative D call: TRBD1 (5 bases). The length of the CDR3 is 13 residues. Germline V gives CDR1 MNHNY, CDR2 SVGAGI (reference sequence). The germline V and J ends were trimmed by 6 bases and 4 bases, with 10 bases remaining between them. CDR3 protein: CASRAGMNQPQHF. Here the CDR3 DNA reads TGTGCCAGCAGGGCAGGGATGAATCAGCCCCAGCATTTT.

The V call is TRBV19, the J call TRBJ2-5; D is possibly TRBD1 (6 bases). Germline CDR1 reads LNHDA; CDR2 reads SQIVND (reference sequence). V was trimmed by 6 bases and J by 3 bases, leaving 11 bases between them. CDR3 length equals 13 residues. Here the CDR3 DNA reads TGTGCCAGTAGCAACAGGACAGAAGAGACCCAGTACTTC. Its translation is CASSNRTEETQYF.

This clone was detected a few times. CDR3 protein: CASSQGEGFIYGYTF. CDR3 sequence (DNA): TGTGCCAGCAGCCAAGGCGAGGGTTTCATCTATGGCTACACCTTC. This rearrangement joins TRBV27 to TRBJ1-2; D ambiguous. V was pared by 6 bases and J by 4 bases, with 18 bases between. There are 15 residues in the CDR3. Germline loops: CDR1 MNHEY, CDR2 SMNVEV (reference sequence).

CDR3 in DNA: TGTGCCAGCCGGGGCGGGGGTAGCTCCTACGAGCAGTACTTC. Translation gives CASRGGGSSYEQYF. The chain uses TRBV6-5 and TRBJ2-7; 7 bases map to TRBD2. The CDR3 runs to 14 residues. The J segment lost 0 bases and the V segment lost 8 bases, leaving 7 bases of the junction unmatched. CDR1 MNHEY and CDR2 SVGAGI come from the germline V gene.

The chain couples TRBV30 to TRBJ2-1; TRBD2 agrees at 12 bases. The CDR3 is made up of 13 amino acids. The ends lost 7 bases at V and 10 bases at J; junction bases unmatched: 8. Germline values: CDR1 GTSNPN, CDR2 SVGIG (reference sequence). The CDR3 loop reads CASRLAGEREQFF. The CDR3 region has the DNA TGTGCCTCCCGACTAGCGGGAGAACGCGAGCAGTTCTTC.